The clone carrying this T cell receptor (beta chain) was seen many times. This sample is drawn from a study of human T cells and chemical hapten exposure. For the study at large: DPC (0.01%) was patch tested on the upper back and read at 6 days.

The time point: pre-sensitization, week 0. Treatment indicated: therapeutic diphenylcyclopropenone sensitization with weekly scalp DPC. Alopecia patients between 18 and 70 years old and suitable for DPC were used as donors. Germline lookup yields CDR1 SGHTA and CDR2 FQGTGA. The ends were cut back, 5 bases at V and 4 bases at J, with 3 bases in the middle. This CDR3 is built from 12 residues. During construction of the library, unique molecular identifiers were attached to individual cDNA molecules for quantitative, reproducible TCR counting. From the RACE reads, TCRdb called clonotypes with MiXCR, one entry per CDR3 protein. The data show roughly 90,000 distinct CDR3 sequences, approximately 9.9% seen once.

This chain links TRBV7-3 with TRBJ2-6; D remains ambiguous. The TCR originated in a middle-aged woman with alopecia areata. Some clones in this sample may be carry-over from other donors' samples. The sample in question was whole blood, obtained in connection with sensitization to the hapten diphenylcyclopropenone (DPC). The CDR3 coding sequence is TGTGCCAGCAGCCGAGGGGCCAACGTCCTGACTTTC. It translates to CASSRGANVLTF.